The 25 T cell receptor beta chains reported below all come from one sample, sequenced in a study of T cell clonotyping in hematopoietic cell transplantation. Libraries were prepared by immunoSEQ multiplex PCR; TCRdb keeps only in-frame clonotypes and omits some of them. The sample has 70,000 or so clones, 94% seen once. Sequenced: peripheral blood mononuclear cells. These receptors originate from a middle-aged man in good health. Some clones in this sample may be carry-over from other donors' samples.

The chain links TRBV9 to TRBJ2-5, with TRBD2 matching over 8 bases. Germline V gene data show CDR1 as SGDLS and CDR2 as YYNGEE. The junction had 9 bases not matched to a gene; V was cut back by 0 bases and J by 2 bases. This CDR3 contains 17 residues. For the CDR3, the DNA is TGTGCCAGCAGCGTAGGTTTAGCGGGAATGCAACAAGAGACCCAGTACTTC. Translating it yields CASSVGLAGMQQETQYF.

The J gene is TRBJ2-5, the V gene TRBV19; TRBD2 agrees at 10 bases. The CDR3 extends over 16 amino acids. Unmatched junction bases numbered 6, after V lost 0 bases and J lost 5 bases. Germline loops: CDR1 LNHDA, CDR2 SQIVND (reference sequence). The CDR3 spells CASSIDLAGGRETQYF. CDR3 nucleotide sequence: TGTGCCAGTAGTATAGATTTAGCGGGGGGTAGGGAGACCCAGTACTTC.

V and J are TRBV2 and TRBJ2-6, with 7 positions matching TRBD2. The CDR3 covers 17 residues. V lost 6 bases, J lost 0 bases, and 8 bases stayed unmatched. The germline gives CDR1 SNHLY, CDR2 FYNNEI. CDR3 coding DNA: TGTGCCAGCAGCCCTCAAGCGGGGCCCTCTGGGGCCAACGTCCTGACTTTC. Protein sequence: CASSPQAGPSGANVLTF.

The rearrangement joins TRBV6-5 to TRBJ1-1; a possible D gene is TRBD1 (5 bases). The CDR3 consists of 12 residues. Trimming removed 5 bases from V and 3 bases from J, with 7 bases in between. The germline CDR1 and CDR2 sequences are MNHEY and SVGAGI. CDR3 bases: TGTGCCAGCAGTGGGGGTTACACTGAAGCTTTCTTT. Translating it yields CASSGGYTEAFF.

The chain has TRBV5-1 and TRBJ2-3, with TRBD1 matching over 7 bases. This CDR3 is 16 amino acids long. In germline, CDR1 is SGHRS, CDR2 YFSETQ. V lost 4 bases and J lost 0; bases outside the gene matches: 8. The CDR3 bases are TGCGCCAGCAGCCCATGGACAGGTTCTAGCACAGATACGCAGTATTTT. Translation: CASSPWTGSSTDTQYF. Full variable domain (missing parts from reference TRBV5-1 and TRBJ2-3): KAGVTQTPRYLIKTRGQQVTLSCSPISGHRSVSWYQQTPGQGLQFLFEYFSETQRNKGNFPGRFSGRQFSNSRSEMNVSTLELGDSALYLCASSPWTGSSTDTQYFGPGTRLTVL.

CDR3 region: CAWSVSHIQYF. In nucleotides, the CDR3 is TGTGCCTGGAGTGTATCCCACATTCAGTACTTC. This chain uses TRBV30 with TRBJ2-4; D is unresolved. The germline V gene has CDR1 GTSNPN and CDR2 SVGIG (reference sequence). The CDR3 has 11 amino acids. Trimming removed 0 bases from V and 8 bases from J, with 5 bases in between.

This rearrangement joins TRBV28 to TRBJ2-7; 12 bases are shared with TRBD2. Germline loops: CDR1 MDHEN, CDR2 SYDVKM. V shed 7 bases, J shed 6 bases, and the junction held 7 bases outside the gene matches. The CDR3 extends over 14 amino acids. The CDR3 DNA sequence: TGTGCCAGCATGAGACTAGCGGGAGTTGGCGAGCAGTACTTC. Its protein product is CASMRLAGVGEQYF.

The chain links TRBV10-3 to TRBJ2-7; 10 bases map to TRBD1. Losses at the gene ends were 8 bases for V and 5 bases for J; bases not matched to a gene: 6. Germline values: CDR1 ENHRY, CDR2 SYGVKD. This CDR3 spans 13 amino acids. The CDR3 DNA is TGTGCCATCGGCGGGGGACAGGGGCACGAGCAGTACTTC. Translated, it gives CAIGGGQGHEQYF.

This clone appeared once. This chain uses TRBV30 with TRBJ1-5, with D perhaps matching TRBD1 (5 bases). Germline CDR1 GTSNPN, CDR2 SVGIG (reference sequence). The CDR3 covers 12 residues. With 5 bases removed from V and 2 bases from J, the gap between germline ends came to 7 bases. The CDR3 DNA reads as TGTGCCTGGTGGGGGGGCAATCAGCCCCAGCATTTT. Protein product: CAWWGGNQPQHF.

This chain uses TRBV28 with TRBJ1-4, with 9 bases lining up with TRBD1. J was trimmed by 1 base and V by 6 bases; bases with no gene match: 3. The CDR3 consists of 15 residues. Germline CDR1 reads MDHEN; CDR2 reads SYDVKM. As DNA, the CDR3 is TGTGCCAGCAGCTACAGGGGGCGAACTAATGAAAAACTGTTTTTT. It specifies CASSYRGRTNEKLFF.

This chain's CDR3 is CASSVEGSGMYGYTF. DNA of the CDR3: TGTGCCAGCAGCGTAGAAGGGAGCGGTATGTATGGCTACACCTTC. This chain connects TRBV9 to TRBJ1-2; D is ambiguous. Germline V gene sequence: CDR1 SGDLS, CDR2 YYNGEE. The V end was cut by 0 bases, the J end by 5 bases, with 14 bases between. The CDR3 runs to 15 residues.

The chain joins TRBV6-1 to TRBJ1-1; possibly TRBD1 for D (5 bases). V was pared by 3 bases and J by 0 bases, with 14 bases between. The CDR3 loop spans 16 amino acids. From germline, CDR1 is MNHNS and CDR2 SASEGT. The DNA for the CDR3 is TGTGCCAGCAGTGACGTTGTGACAGCTCTGAACACTGAAGCTTTCTTT. Protein product: CASSDVVTALNTEAFF.

The chain links TRBV14 to TRBJ2-7; tentatively, D is TRBD2 (5 bases). Germline assignment: CDR1 SGHDN and CDR2 FVKESK. V dropped 1 base and J dropped 8 bases, with 12 bases sitting between them. The CDR3 spans 13 residues. The CDR3, as DNA: TGTGCCAGCAGCCAAGTTGCGGGTTACAAGCAGTACTTC. It codes for CASSQVAGYKQYF.

The chain couples TRBV2 to TRBJ2-2, with a weak D call TRBD1 (5 bases). The V end was cut by 6 bases, the J end by 6 bases, with 14 bases between. Germline V gives CDR1 SNHLY, CDR2 FYNNEI. CDR3 size: 14 residues. CDR3 loop: CASRQVAESGELFF. The DNA for the CDR3 is TGTGCCAGCAGACAGGTAGCCGAGTCCGGGGAGCTGTTTTTT.

The chain carries TRBV28 and TRBJ1-5; D call uncertain. The germline gives CDR1 MDHEN, CDR2 SYDVKM. The V end was cut by 3 bases, the J end by 6 bases, with 15 bases between. The CDR3 consists of 15 residues. In DNA form, the CDR3 reads TGTGCCAGCAGTTTCCAGGCACAGAGGAGTCAGCCCCAGCATTTT. It encodes CASSFQAQRSQPQHF.

The genes are TRBV4-1 and TRBJ2-5; D not certain. Trimming removed 0 bases from V and 1 base from J, with 12 bases in between. The CDR3 contains 16 residues. Germline CDR1 and CDR2: MGHRA and YSYEKL. Written as DNA, the CDR3 is TGCGCCAGCAGCCAAGACGAATACACACCCCAAGAGACCCAGTACTTC. Its translation is CASSQDEYTPQETQYF.

The chain has TRBV4-2 and TRBJ2-5; D is undetermined. Germline V lookup: CDR1 LGHNA, CDR2 YNFKEQ. The CDR3 has 15 amino acids. V lost 2 bases, J lost 3 bases, and 13 bases lay in between. CDR3 DNA: TGTGCCAGCAGCCAAATGGTGGGTCTAGAAGAGACCCAGTACTTC. This sequence encodes CASSQMVGLEETQYF.

The V and J genes are TRBV11-3 and TRBJ2-5; TRBD1 is a possible D gene (5 bases). CDR3 length: 13 residues. In germline, CDR1 is SGHNT, CDR2 YENEEA. Trimming left V 5 bases short and J 2 bases short, with 9 bases between. CDR3 loop: CASSRTIQETQYF. The CDR3 DNA sequence: TGTGCCAGCAGCCGGACAATACAAGAGACCCAGTACTTC.

The genes are TRBV7-9 and TRBJ1-1, with D possibly matching TRBD1 (5 bases). The germline V gene has CDR1 SEHNR and CDR2 FQNEAQ (reference sequence). V was pared by 5 bases and J by 1 base, with 11 bases between. The CDR3 is made up of 14 amino acids. CDR3 bases: TGTGCCAGCAGCCACTGGGACGGGAACACTGAAGCTTTCTTT. Translating gives CASSHWDGNTEAFF.

The rearrangement links TRBV30 to TRBJ2-1; the match to TRBD2 covers 8 bases. Germline V gene data show CDR1 as GTSNPN and CDR2 as SVGIG (reference sequence). This CDR3 has 14 residues. The V and J ends lost 4 bases and 9 bases, in that order; junction bases with no gene match: 11. The chain's CDR3 is CAWNSGVLRGEQFF. The CDR3 DNA is TGTGCCTGGAATAGCGGGGTCCTCCGAGGTGAGCAGTTCTTC.

The chain carries TRBV11-3 and TRBJ1-1; no definite D call. V lost 6 bases and J 3 bases, leaving 11 bases between the germline ends. CDR3 length: 13 residues. Germline V gene data show CDR1 as SGHNT and CDR2 as YENEEA. CDR3 residues: CASSLSLDTEAFF. The CDR3 region has the DNA TGTGCCAGCAGTCTTTCCTTGGACACTGAAGCTTTCTTT.

The chain employs TRBV28 and TRBJ2-1; 13 nucleotides agree with TRBD2. The germline V gene has CDR1 MDHEN and CDR2 SYDVKM. J was trimmed by 8 bases and V by 8 bases; bases with no gene match: 6. The CDR3 runs to 14 residues. The CDR3 DNA is TGTGCCAGCGGGGGACTAGCGGGAAAAGATGAGCAGTTCTTC. It specifies CASGGLAGKDEQFF.

The gene calls are TRBV28 and TRBJ1-1, with a tentative D call TRBD1 (6 bases). CDR1 MDHEN and CDR2 SYDVKM come from the germline V gene. V was shortened by 2 bases and J by 1 base, with 8 bases between the two germline ends. This CDR3 has 14 amino acids. CDR3 DNA sequence: TGTGCCAGCAGTTTAATGGGGGCGAACACTGAAGCTTTCTTT. It translates to CASSLMGANTEAFF.

The CDR3 DNA reads TGTGCCAGCAGTTCAGACGTACAGGGGCGTTATGGCTACACCTTC. Translated: CASSSDVQGRYGYTF. The V and J genes are TRBV27 and TRBJ1-2, with 7 positions matching TRBD1. This CDR3 comprises 15 residues. CDR1 is MNHEY and CDR2 is SMNVEV in the germline V gene (reference sequence). The V segment lost 4 bases and the J segment 5 bases; nucleotides outside the gene matches: 10.

This clone has a single count. J is TRBJ2-6 and V is TRBV28; the match to TRBD2 covers 9 bases. V lost 0 bases and J lost 0; bases outside the gene matches: 9. CDR1 and CDR2 from the germline V gene are MDHEN and SYDVKM. The CDR3 has 20 amino acids. The CDR3 spells CASSLWAGSGSSSGANVLTF. The CDR3 DNA is TGTGCCAGCAGTTTATGGGCGGGTAGCGGGAGCTCCTCTGGGGCCAACGTCCTGACTTTC.